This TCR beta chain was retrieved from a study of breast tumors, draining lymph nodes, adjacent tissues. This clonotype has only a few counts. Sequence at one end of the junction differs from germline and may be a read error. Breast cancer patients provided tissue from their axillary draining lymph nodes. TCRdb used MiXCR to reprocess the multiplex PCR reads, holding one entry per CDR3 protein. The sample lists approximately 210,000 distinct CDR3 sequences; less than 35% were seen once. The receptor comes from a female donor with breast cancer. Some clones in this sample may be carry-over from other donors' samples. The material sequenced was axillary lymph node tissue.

Here the CDR3 reads CASSHSSGLGNSPLHF. The CDR3 DNA sequence: TGTGCCAGCAGTCACTCGTCTGGGCTGGGTAATTCACCCCTCCACTTT. The rearrangement links TRBV6-5 to TRBJ1-6; the D is unclear. There are 16 residues in the CDR3. In germline, CDR1 is MNHEY, CDR2 SVGAGI.